A single sample gave rise to the 16 T cell receptor beta chains below, sequenced in a study of cytomegalovirus exposure and HLA in healthy donors (dated by TCRdb to the late 2010s). The library relied on the immunoSEQ multiplex PCR assay. The multiplex PCR relied on a mix of 60 forward primers for TCR Vbeta segments and 13 reverse primers for TCR Jbeta segments. The clones in this table, taken by TCRdb from immuneACCESS, are in-frame only. Not every clone is retained; where verified, under half of the shortfall comes from an unresolved V gene, and the cause of the rest is unknown. The table for this sample lists tens of thousands of clones. The ten largest clones represent about 8% of the sample. Sequencing input: PBMCs. The receptors derive from a male donor in good health and CMV-seronegative.

The rearrangement joins TRBV6-6 to TRBJ2-2; no clear D gene. From germline, CDR1 is MNHNY and CDR2 SVGAGI (reference sequence). The V end lost 0 bases, the J end lost 7 bases, and 9 bases lay between the germline ends. The CDR3 is 14 amino acids. The CDR3 spells CASSYSSALGELFF. The DNA of the CDR3 is TGTGCCAGCAGTTACTCCAGTGCCCTCGGGGAGCTGTTTTTT.

CDR3 amino acids: CASSPLFEAGRARNEQFF. For the CDR3, the DNA is TGCGCCAGCAGCCCCCTCTTTGAGGCGGGACGCGCCAGGAATGAGCAGTTCTTC. This chain links TRBV4-1 with TRBJ2-1, with D possibly being TRBD2 (6 bases). The CDR3 has 18 amino acids. Trimming shortened V by 4 bases and J by 7 bases, and 26 bases separated the two germline ends. CDR1 and CDR2 (germline): MGHRA, YSYEKL.

This chain joins TRBV6-5 and TRBJ2-2; a weak D match, TRBD1 (6 bases). V was shortened by 10 bases and J by 6 bases, with 12 bases between the two germline ends. This CDR3 is built from 12 residues. In germline, CDR1 is MNHEY, CDR2 SVGAGI. The CDR3 sequence: CAIPDSSGELFF. Here the CDR3 DNA reads TGTGCCATCCCGGACAGCTCCGGGGAGCTGTTTTTT.

This chain links TRBV4-1 with TRBJ1-3, with D possibly being TRBD1 (5 bases). V was cut by 2 bases and J by 2 bases, with 10 bases left in between. CDR1 and CDR2 from the germline V gene are MGHRA and YSYEKL. The CDR3 length is 15 residues. CDR3 bases: TGCGCCAGCAGCCAAAGGGGTCCAGCTGGAAACACCATATATTTT. As protein: CASSQRGPAGNTIYF.

The gene calls are TRBV2 and TRBJ2-5; TRBD1 aligns across 9 bases. The V gene end was trimmed by 5 bases and the J gene end by 2 bases; junction bases not matched to a gene: 3. The CDR3 extends over 14 amino acids. Per germline, CDR1 SNHLY and CDR2 FYNNEI. Here the CDR3 reads CASSSGTGQETQYF. CDR3 nucleotides: TGTGCCAGCAGTTCGGGGACAGGGCAAGAGACCCAGTACTTC.

This chain joins TRBV5-1 and TRBJ1-3; the D is unclear. Germline V lookup: CDR1 SGHRS, CDR2 YFSETQ. The CDR3 is made up of 14 amino acids. The ends were cut back, 4 bases at V and 2 bases at J, with 10 bases in the middle. The CDR3 nucleotides are TGCGCCAGCAGCACGGATCTAGCTGGAAACACCATATATTTT. It specifies CASSTDLAGNTIYF.

V and J are TRBV5-4 and TRBJ1-2, with 9 bases lining up with TRBD1. Trimming cost V 2 bases and J 7 bases; bases outside gene matches: 9. The germline gives CDR1 SGHNT, CDR2 YYREEE (reference sequence). The CDR3 loop spans 15 amino acids. The CDR3 DNA reads as TGTGCCAGCAGCTTACAGGGGGCCGGGATCTTTGGCTACACCTTC. Translated: CASSLQGAGIFGYTF.

The genes are TRBV19 and TRBJ2-2; possible D gene TRBD1, 6 bases. Trimming cost V 8 bases and J 2 bases, with 15 bases left between them. Germline V gives CDR1 LNHDA, CDR2 SQIVND (reference sequence). CDR3 length: 15 amino acids. The CDR3 coding sequence is TGTGCCAGTGCTCAGGGGTCTACAAACACCGGGGAGCTGTTTTTT. Protein: CASAQGSTNTGELFF.

The rearrangement joins TRBV7-2 to TRBJ2-7, with D maybe TRBD2 (6 bases). CDR3 length: 15 amino acids. Germline CDR1 SGHTA, CDR2 FQGNSA. Trimming took off 6 bases at V and 10 bases at J, with 25 bases between the two ends. This CDR3 reads CASSPGPSRLDRQYF. Here the CDR3 DNA reads TGTGCCAGCAGTCCAGGCCCCTCAAGACTAGACCGACAGTACTTC.

Turning to this clone: Other nucleotide sequences in the sample specify the same CDR3. The chain carries TRBV5-6 and TRBJ1-3; TRBD1 is a possible D gene (5 bases). The germline V gene has CDR1 SGHDT and CDR2 YYEEEE. Trimming stripped 0 bases from V and 1 base from J, with 11 bases between. This CDR3 spans 16 amino acids. CDR3 in amino acids: CASSLVDTPSGNTIYF. The CDR3, as DNA: TGTGCCAGCAGCTTGGTGGACACTCCATCTGGAAACACCATATATTTT.

This chain joins TRBV5-8 and TRBJ2-2, with a possible D match to TRBD1 (5 bases). CDR3 length: 15 residues. Germline V lookup: CDR1 SGHTS, CDR2 YDEGEE. V was pared by 7 bases and J by 4 bases, with 17 bases between. CDR3 nucleotides: TGTGCCAGCCTAGGGGCGGCAAGTTTCACCGGGGAGCTGTTTTTT. This sequence encodes CASLGAASFTGELFF.

The V and J genes are TRBV5-1 and TRBJ2-1; D is perhaps TRBD2 (6 bases). The CDR3 runs to 15 residues. CDR1 and CDR2 from the germline V gene are SGHRS and YFSETQ. Trimming took 5 bases from V and 0 from J, leaving 12 bases between them. CDR3 nucleotide sequence: TGCGCCAGCAGTTTTAGCGGAAGCTCCTACAATGAGCAGTTCTTC. Residues: CASSFSGSSYNEQFF. The full variable domain, in which reference TRBV5-1 and TRBJ2-1 provide the parts outside the CDR3, is KAGVTQTPRYLIKTRGQQVTLSCSPISGHRSVSWYQQTPGQGLQFLFEYFSETQRNKGNFPGRFSGRQFSNSRSEMNVSTLELGDSALYLCASSFSGSSYNEQFFGPGTRLTVL.

The rearrangement joins TRBV19 to TRBJ1-2; D may be TRBD1 (5 bases). V gave up 0 bases and J gave up 7 bases, with 18 bases separating them. Germline loops: CDR1 LNHDA, CDR2 SQIVND (reference sequence). CDR3 length: 16 amino acids. CDR3 coding DNA: TGTGCCAGTAGTATAGATGGAGGGAGCAGGGAGAGTGGCTACACCTTC. Amino acids: CASSIDGGSRESGYTF.

Here the CDR3 reads CASSPLDSGRKQFF. The CDR3 DNA is TGTGCCAGCTCACCGTTGGATAGCGGGAGGAAGCAGTTCTTC. The gene calls are TRBV18 and TRBJ2-1; 10 nucleotides align to TRBD2. The J segment lost 11 bases and the V segment lost 3 bases, leaving 7 bases of the junction unmatched. Germline CDR1 and CDR2: KGHSH and LQKENI. The CDR3 runs to 14 residues.

The rearrangement joins TRBV18 to TRBJ2-6; perhaps TRBD1 as D (6 bases). Germline V gene data show CDR1 as KGHSH and CDR2 as LQKENI. The CDR3 length is 15 residues. V was cut by 6 bases and J by 1 base, with 10 bases left in between. CDR3 residues: CASSDSRSGANVLTF. The CDR3 DNA reads as TGTGCCAGCTCGGACAGCCGGTCTGGGGCCAACGTCCTGACTTTC. The full variable domain, with the rest looked up from reference TRBV18 and TRBJ2-6, is NAGVMQNPRHLVRRRGQEARLRCSPMKGHSHVYWYRQLPEEGLKFMVYLQKENIIDESGMPKERFSAEFPKEGPSILRIQQVVRGDSAAYFCASSDSRSGANVLTFGAGSRLTVL.

The chain couples TRBV28 to TRBJ1-5, with 9 bases lining up with TRBD1. Trimming took 6 bases from V and 7 from J; bases not matched to a gene: 10. Germline CDR1 MDHEN, CDR2 SYDVKM. CDR3 size: 15 residues. CDR3 amino acids: CASRPGGTGRQPQHF. The CDR3 nucleotides are TGTGCCAGCAGGCCCGGAGGGACAGGGCGACAGCCCCAGCATTTT.